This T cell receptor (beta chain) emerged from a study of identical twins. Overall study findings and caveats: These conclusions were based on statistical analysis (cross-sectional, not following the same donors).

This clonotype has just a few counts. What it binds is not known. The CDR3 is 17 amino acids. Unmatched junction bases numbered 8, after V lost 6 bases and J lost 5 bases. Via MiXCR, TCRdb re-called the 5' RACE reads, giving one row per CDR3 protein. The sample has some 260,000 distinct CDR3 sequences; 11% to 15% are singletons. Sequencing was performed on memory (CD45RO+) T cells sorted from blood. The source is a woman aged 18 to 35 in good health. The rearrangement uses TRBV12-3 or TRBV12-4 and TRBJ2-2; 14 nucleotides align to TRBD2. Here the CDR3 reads CASSPTSGRAHTGELFF. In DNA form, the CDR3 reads TGTGCCAGCAGCCCGACTAGCGGGAGGGCCCATACCGGGGAGCTGTTTTTT.